These T cell receptor beta chains were read from a single sample in a study of blood T cell repertoires in COVID-19. Clones were read by immunoSEQ multiplex PCR, and TCRdb kept only the in-frame ones, dropping some. The table has 85,000 to 130,000 clones, 88% seen once; the top ten hold less than 7.5%. The material sequenced was peripheral blood. These receptors were obtained from a woman aged 55-69 years with acute or convalescent COVID-19. The CDR3 runs from the conserved cysteine through the conserved F or W. The order of the fields is D gene, J gene, CDR3 length, V gene, CDR3 protein, CDR3 DNA. A D gene is named only where the DNA matches it firmly.

.,TRBJ2-1,15,TRBV15,CATSNGGSSYNEQFF,TGTGCCACCAGCAATGGGGGGAGCTCCTACAATGAGCAGTTCTTC
TRBD2,TRBJ2-3,16,TRBV5-1,CASSSRTAGGTDTQYF,TGCGCCAGCAGCTCCCGGACCGCGGGGGGGACAGATACGCAGTATTTT
TRBD2,TRBJ2-3,14,TRBV11-3,CASSLDGKTSRQYF,TGTGCCAGCAGCTTAGATGGGAAGACTAGCAGGCAGTATTTT
.,TRBJ2-3,16,TRBV7-3,CASSLNPSLSTDTQYF,TGTGCCAGCAGCTTAAACCCTAGCCTTAGCACAGATACGCAGTATTTT
.,TRBJ2-7,17,TRBV6-1,CASSEALRGPATYEQYF,TGTGCCAGCAGTGAAGCATTGCGAGGTCCAGCTACCTACGAGCAGTACTTC
.,TRBJ2-1,14,TRBV2,CASQVQFPYNEQFF,TGTGCCAGCCAGGTTCAGTTCCCCTACAATGAGCAGTTCTTC
.,TRBJ1-1,14,TRBV19,CASSHPGADTEAFF,TGTGCCAGTTCTCACCCTGGGGCCGACACTGAAGCTTTCTTT
.,TRBJ2-2,14,TRBV29-1,CSVGVTSGTGELFF,TGCAGCGTTGGCGTAACCTCGGGCACCGGGGAGCTGTTTTTT
.,TRBJ1-4,14,TRBV28,CASRMTPTNEKLFF,TGTGCCAGCAGGATGACACCAACTAATGAAAAACTGTTTTTT
.,TRBJ1-5,13,TRBV2,CASSTESNQPQHF,TGTGCCAGCAGTACGGAGAGTAATCAGCCCCAGCATTTT